A single sample is the source of the 14 T cell receptor beta chains below, sequenced in a study of blood T cell repertoires in COVID-19. Some clones are missing from TCRdb's copy, which holds only in-frame ones; the method was immunoSEQ multiplex PCR. The data hold approximately 93,000 clones, with approximately 90% observed a single time. The sample taken for sequencing was peripheral blood. The receptors originated from a man aged 60 to 75 with acute or convalescent COVID-19.

The J gene is TRBJ1-2, the V gene TRBV4-1; D may be TRBD1 (6 bases). Germline loops: CDR1 MGHRA, CDR2 YSYEKL. CDR3 length: 16 amino acids. Trimming removed 1 base from V and 3 bases from J, with 15 bases in between. CDR3 sequence (DNA): TGCGCCAGCAGCCAAGCCACAGGGACCTATGACTATGGCTACACCTTC. Protein product: CASSQATGTYDYGYTF.

V is TRBV19 and J is TRBJ1-1, with D possibly matching TRBD1 (5 bases). CDR3 size: 15 residues. Looked up from germline, CDR1 is LNHDA and CDR2 is SQIVND (reference sequence). V was cut by 5 bases and J by 4 bases, with 17 bases left in between. CDR3 nucleotide sequence: TGTGCCAGTAGTCAACGGGACTCAACACCCACTGAAGCTTTCTTT. Translating gives CASSQRDSTPTEAFF.

The chain combines TRBV19 with TRBJ1-6, with a tentative D call TRBD1 (5 bases). The CDR3 is 13 amino acids. CDR1 and CDR2 from the germline V gene are LNHDA and SQIVND (reference sequence). Trimming stripped 5 bases from V and 7 bases from J, with 9 bases between. This chain's CDR3 is CASSDRRNSPLHF. Here the CDR3 DNA reads TGTGCCAGTAGTGACAGACGGAATTCACCCCTCCACTTT.

This chain links TRBV25-1 with TRBJ1-1; the D gene is possibly TRBD1 (5 bases). The germline V gene has CDR1 MGHDK and CDR2 SYGVNS. Trimming pared 2 bases from V and 3 bases from J, leaving 7 bases between. The CDR3 is 13 residues long. DNA for the CDR3: TGTGCCAGCAGTGAACAGGGCTACACTGAAGCTTTCTTT. It yields the protein CASSEQGYTEAFF. Filled out from reference TRBV25-1 and TRBJ1-1, the complete variable domain reads EADIYQTPRYLVIGTGKKITLECSQTMGHDKMYWYQQDPGMELHLIHYSYGVNSTEKGDLSSESTVSRIRTEHFPLTLESARPSHTSQYLCASSEQGYTEAFFGQGTRLTVV.

V and J are TRBV10-3 and TRBJ2-1; a weak D match, TRBD2 (6 bases). CDR3 length: 15 residues. In germline, CDR1 is ENHRY, CDR2 SYGVKD. V was pared by 4 bases and J by 4 bases, with 14 bases between. The chain's CDR3 is CAISAAGGSYNEQFF. CDR3 DNA sequence: TGTGCCATCAGTGCCGCTGGGGGGTCGTACAATGAGCAGTTCTTC.

V and J are TRBV5-1 and TRBJ2-2; D is unresolved. Trimming left V 2 bases short and J 3 bases short, with 8 bases between. There are 14 residues in the CDR3. Germline V gene data show CDR1 as SGHRS and CDR2 as YFSETQ. CDR3 amino acids: CASSLQPDTGELFF. For the CDR3, the DNA is TGCGCCAGCAGCTTACAGCCGGACACCGGGGAGCTGTTTTTT.

The gene calls are TRBV5-8 and TRBJ2-7; possible D gene TRBD1, 6 bases. The V and J ends lost 4 bases and 4 bases respectively, with 9 bases between them. The germline gives CDR1 SGHTS, CDR2 YDEGEE. This CDR3 comprises 12 residues. Here the CDR3 DNA reads TGTGCCAGCAGCGTTGACAGGTACGAGCAGTACTTC. The encoded protein is CASSVDRYEQYF.

This chain connects TRBV19 to TRBJ2-3; 7 bases line up with TRBD1. CDR1 and CDR2 from the germline V gene are LNHDA and SQIVND (reference sequence). The CDR3 contains 15 residues. Trimming removed 6 bases from V and 0 bases from J; junction bases left unmatched: 6. The CDR3 sequence: CASRPDRASTDTQYF. CDR3 nucleotide sequence: TGTGCCAGTAGGCCAGACAGGGCGAGCACAGATACGCAGTATTTT.

This clone was recorded a few times. The chain uses TRBV7-2 and TRBJ2-7, with D possibly being TRBD1 (6 bases). Germline-derived CDR1 and CDR2 are SGHTA and FQGNSA. The V end was cut by 3 bases, the J end by 9 bases, with 12 bases between. CDR3 length: 12 residues. The CDR3 region has the DNA TGTGCCAGCAGCTTCCGACAGGACGTGCAGTACTTC. This codes for CASSFRQDVQYF.

This chain connects TRBV9 to TRBJ2-5; 10 bases line up with TRBD2. The V gene's germline CDR1 is SGDLS and CDR2 YYNGEE. The CDR3 consists of 14 residues. Germline trimming cut 4 bases from V and 2 bases from J; bases unmatched to any gene: 2. The CDR3 loop reads CASSLGLAQETQYF. In DNA, the CDR3 is TGTGCCAGCAGCCTGGGACTAGCGCAAGAGACCCAGTACTTC.

The chain recombines TRBV5-6 with TRBJ2-7; D is unclear. Germline CDR1 SGHDT, CDR2 YYEEEE. V was shortened by 1 base and J by 0 bases, with 11 bases between the two germline ends. This CDR3 spans 15 amino acids. The CDR3 loop reads CASSLYQASSYEQYF. For the CDR3, the DNA is TGTGCCAGCAGCTTGTACCAGGCGAGCTCCTACGAGCAGTACTTC. The full variable domain, in which reference TRBV5-6 and TRBJ2-7 provide the parts outside the CDR3, is DAGVTQSPTHLIKTRGQQVTLRCSPKSGHDTVSWYQQALGQGPQFIFQYYEEEERQRGNFPDRFSGHQFPNYSSELNVNALLLGDSALYLCASSLYQASSYEQYFGPGTRLTVT.

V gene TRBV9 combines with J gene TRBJ1-4; 8 bases match TRBD1. Trimming removed 2 bases from V and 8 bases from J; junction bases left unmatched: 5. Germline V gene data show CDR1 as SGDLS and CDR2 as YYNGEE. This CDR3 spans 14 amino acids. CDR3 amino acids: CASSVGQGREKLFF. DNA of the CDR3: TGTGCCAGCAGCGTTGGACAGGGACGAGAAAAACTGTTTTTT.

The chain carries TRBV19 and TRBJ1-6; 7 bases agree with TRBD1. The CDR3 runs 14 residues. V trimming: 5 bases; J trimming: 9 bases; junction bases outside the gene matches: 7. Germline CDR1 is LNHDA and CDR2 is SQIVND (reference sequence). The CDR3 here is CASSERQGTSPLHF. The CDR3 DNA reads as TGTGCCAGTAGTGAACGACAGGGTACTTCACCCCTCCACTTT. The full variable domain, its missing parts supplied by reference TRBV19 and TRBJ1-6, is DGGITQSPKYLFRKEGQNVTLSCEQNLNHDAMYWYRQDPGQGLRLIYYSQIVNDFQKGDIAEGYSVSREKKESFPLTVTSAQKNPTAFYLCASSERQGTSPLHFGNGTRLTVT.

This chain joins TRBV12-3 or TRBV12-4 and TRBJ1-4; D is perhaps TRBD1 (6 bases). The ends were cut back, 5 bases at V and 8 bases at J, with 12 bases in the middle. The length of the CDR3 is 13 residues. The CDR3 bases are TGTGCCAGCAGTGGAGTCCAGGGGGAAAAACTGTTTTTT. This codes for CASSGVQGEKLFF.